The 31 T cell receptor beta chains below come from one sample, sequenced in a study of Graves' ophthalmopathy and Graves' hyperthyroidism. Scientists amplified the TCR beta CDR3 regions from RNA transcripts. The workflow started with a first-round RT-PCR run with HTBI primers and then moved on to a second-round multiplex PCR. In TCRdb, the multiplex PCR reads were re-called with MiXCR into one record per CDR3 protein. Of over a million distinct CDR3 sequences listed, 35% to 40% are singletons. Material: peripheral blood or thyroid tissue (not recorded which). The receptors shown here come from an adult man with Graves' hyperthyroidism.

V and J are TRBV5-6 and TRBJ1-1, with a possible D match to TRBD1 (5 bases). This CDR3 has 16 residues. V shed 0 bases and J shed 1 base, with 13 bases lying between them. Germline CDR1 and CDR2: SGHDT and YYEEEE. In nucleotides, the CDR3 is TGTGCCAGCAGCTTGGACCGGGGCAGGCGGAACACTGAAGCTTTCTTT. Protein: CASSLDRGRRNTEAFF.

This clonotype was found once. This sequence joins TRBV7-2 and TRBJ2-5; D is perhaps TRBD1 (5 bases). The J call may be mistaken, given a closer DNA end match to TRBJ2-4. The length of the CDR3 is 12 residues. Germline V gene lookup returns CDR1 SGHTA and CDR2 FQGNSA. CDR3 in amino acids: CASSLDRNIQYF. For the CDR3, the DNA is TGTGCCAGCAGCTTAGACAGGAACATTCAGTACTTC.

The genes are TRBV7-9 and TRBJ2-2, with D perhaps assigned TRBD1 or TRBD2 (5 bases each). The CDR3 covers 14 residues. V gave up 4 bases and J gave up 6 bases, with 12 bases separating them. The germline CDR1 and CDR2 sequences are SEHNR and FQNEAQ (reference sequence). CDR3 coding DNA: TGTGCCAGCAGCTCGGGGCCAGCCCCCGGGGAGCTGTTTTTT. Translated: CASSSGPAPGELFF.

This clonotype has at least ten counts. V and J are TRBV7-9 and TRBJ2-2; tentative D call: TRBD1 (6 bases). V was cut by 1 base and J by 5 bases, with 11 bases left in between. The CDR3 is 15 amino acids. Germline CDR1 reads SEHNR; CDR2 reads FQNEAQ (reference sequence). The CDR3 reads CASSLGRGSTGELFF. CDR3 nucleotides: TGTGCCAGCAGCTTAGGAAGGGGGTCGACCGGGGAGCTGTTTTTT.

There are many counts of this clonotype. This sequence joins TRBV29-1 and TRBJ1-1; 11 nucleotides agree with TRBD1. This CDR3 has 13 residues. Germline CDR1 and CDR2: SQVTM and ANQGSEA. V lost 7 bases and J lost 3; bases outside the gene matches: 4. CDR3: CSAGTGGYTEAFF. The DNA of the CDR3 is TGCAGCGCGGGGACAGGGGGGTACACTGAAGCTTTCTTT.

The chain couples TRBV29-1 to TRBJ1-2; no clear D. Germline V gene data show CDR1 as SQVTM and CDR2 as ANQGSEA. The CDR3 has 11 residues. V was shortened by 7 bases and J by 4 bases, with 10 bases between the two germline ends. The CDR3 region is CSAEDGYGYTF. CDR3 DNA sequence: TGCAGCGCTGAGGATGGCTATGGCTACACCTTC.

This sequence joins TRBV7-9 and TRBJ2-7; D is undetermined. The CDR3 runs to 14 residues. Per germline, CDR1 SEHNR and CDR2 FQNEAQ (reference sequence). The V and J ends lost 6 bases and 3 bases respectively, with 15 bases between them. CDR3 residues: CASSACRSFYEQYF. As DNA, the CDR3 is TGTGCCAGCAGTGCTTGTAGGAGTTTCTACGAGCAGTACTTC.

The rearrangement uses TRBV3-1 and TRBJ1-2; D unclear. With 0 bases removed from V and 4 bases from J, the gap between germline ends came to 9 bases. CDR1 is LGHDT, CDR2 YNNKEL, per germline (reference sequence). This CDR3 comprises 14 residues. CDR3 amino acids: CASSQDGESYGYTF. CDR3 in DNA: TGTGCCAGCAGCCAAGATGGGGAGAGCTATGGCTACACCTTC.

This chain links TRBV19 with TRBJ1-4; D possibly corresponds to TRBD1 (5 bases). The CDR3 sequence is 15 residues long. The V gene's germline CDR1 is LNHDA and CDR2 SQIVND (reference sequence). Trimming took 6 bases from V and 0 from J, leaving 11 bases between them. The DNA of the CDR3 is TGTGCCAGTAGAAAAGCGGACACAACTAATGAAAAACTGTTTTTT. Protein sequence: CASRKADTTNEKLFF.

This clonotype was detected many times. This chain links TRBV9 with TRBJ1-4; D unclear. Between the trimmed V and J ends, which lost 0 bases and 8 bases, there was a span of 8 bases. Per germline, CDR1 SGDLS and CDR2 YYNGEE. CDR3 size: 13 residues. CDR3 loop: CASSVGIGEKLFF. CDR3 coding DNA: TGTGCCAGCAGCGTAGGGATTGGGGAAAAACTGTTTTTT.

This clonotype was picked up one time. The junction does not match germline at one end; this may be a read error. The V gene is TRBV10-1, the J gene TRBJ1-1; possibly TRBD1 for D (6 bases). Per germline, CDR1 WNHNN and CDR2 SYGVQD (reference sequence). The CDR3 spans 14 residues. The CDR3 nucleotides are TGTGCCAGCAGTTTATTTCAGGGGAGGGCTGAAGCTTTCTTT. It encodes CASSLFQGRAEAFF.

This clonotype was detected ten times or more. The CDR3 spells CASSGGQMNTEAFF. The CDR3 nucleotides read TGTGCCAGCAGCGGAGGACAGATGAACACTGAAGCTTTCTTT. This chain connects TRBV9 to TRBJ1-1; tentatively, D is TRBD1 (6 bases). V shed 3 bases and J shed 0 bases, with 9 bases lying between them. The germline gives CDR1 SGDLS, CDR2 YYNGEE. The CDR3 contains 14 residues.

The gene calls are TRBV15 and TRBJ1-4, with D possibly TRBD1 on 5 matching bases. Germline assignment: CDR1 LNHNV and CDR2 YYDKDF (reference sequence). Trimming stripped 0 bases from V and 10 bases from J, with 15 bases between. The CDR3 loop spans 15 amino acids. CDR3 residues: CATSRDFGARRKLFF. CDR3 in DNA: TGTGCCACCAGCAGAGATTTCGGGGCCCGAAGAAAACTGTTTTTT.

The sample holds many counts of this clonotype. The CDR3 loop reads CASSEAPGGELFF. DNA for the CDR3: TGCGCCAGCAGCGAGGCCCCTGGCGGGGAGCTGTTTTTT. The chain has TRBV5-1 and TRBJ2-2; D unclear. The germline CDR1 and CDR2 sequences are SGHRS and YFSETQ. V dropped 4 bases and J dropped 7 bases, with 11 bases sitting between them. CDR3 length: 13 residues.

V gene TRBV10-3 combines with J gene TRBJ1-1; possibly TRBD1 for D (5 bases). Trimming removed 5 bases at V and 4 bases at J, with 11 bases between. Per the germline V gene, CDR1 is ENHRY and CDR2 is SYGVKD. The CDR3 consists of 13 residues. This chain's CDR3 is CAISSGSSTEAFF. DNA of the CDR3: TGTGCCATCAGTTCAGGGAGCAGCACTGAAGCTTTCTTT.

Only a few counts were recorded for this clonotype. J is TRBJ1-2 and V is TRBV3-1; 7 bases map to TRBD1. The CDR3 runs to 13 residues. V shed 1 base, J shed 8 bases, and the junction held 4 bases outside the gene matches. Germline CDR1 is LGHDT and CDR2 is YNNKEL (reference sequence). Written as DNA, the CDR3 is TGTGCCAGCAGCCAAGTCCAGGGGGGCGGCTACACCTTC. Translating it yields CASSQVQGGGYTF.

CDR3 nucleotide sequence: TGTGCCGGAGGCCCGGGACTGATCTACGAGCAGTACTTC. As protein: CAGGPGLIYEQYF. The V call is TRBV2, the J call TRBJ2-7, with TRBD2 as a possible D gene (6 bases). Trimming cost V 11 bases and J 3 bases, with 17 bases left between them. The length of the CDR3 is 13 residues. CDR1 and CDR2 (germline): SNHLY, FYNNEI.

V gene TRBV4-2 combines with J gene TRBJ2-7; tentatively, D is TRBD1 (6 bases). Trimming took 5 bases from V and 0 from J, leaving 14 bases between them. CDR3 size: 15 residues. Germline V gives CDR1 LGHNA, CDR2 YNFKEQ. The CDR3 reads CASSLAWTDSYEQYF. CDR3 nucleotides: TGTGCCAGCAGCTTGGCTTGGACAGACTCCTACGAGCAGTACTTC.

Concerning this clonotype: A much larger clone sits a single nucleotide away, making a read error possible. The chain is built from TRBV5-1 and TRBJ2-2, with TRBD2 matching 12 bases. This CDR3 comprises 15 residues. The germline gives CDR1 SGHRS, CDR2 YFSETQ. CDR3 nucleotides: TGCGCCGGCAGTATCGGACTAGCGGGGACCGGGGAGCTGTTTTTT. Translated: CAGSIGLAGTGELFF.

The V gene is TRBV7-2, the J gene TRBJ2-7; possibly TRBD1 for D (5 bases). With 8 bases removed from V and 3 bases from J, the gap between germline ends came to 14 bases. This CDR3 comprises 13 residues. Germline CDR1 is SGHTA and CDR2 is FQGNSA. CDR3 DNA: TGTGCCAGCCGAACTGGCAGGGACTACGAGCAGTACTTC. Residues: CASRTGRDYEQYF. The whole variable domain, remainder taken from reference TRBV7-2 and TRBJ2-7, is GAGVSQSPSNKVTEKGKDVELRCDPISGHTALYWYRQSLGQGLEFLIYFQGNSAPDKSGLPSDRFSAERTGGSVSTLTIQRTQQEDSAVYLCASRTGRDYEQYFGPGTRLTVT.

This clonotype appeared many times. J is TRBJ2-7 and V is TRBV5-1; no firm D call. V was shortened by 5 bases and J by 6 bases, with 12 bases between the two germline ends. The germline gives CDR1 SGHRS, CDR2 YFSETQ. The CDR3 covers 12 residues. CDR3 amino acids: CASRGEGFEQYF. Written as DNA, the CDR3 is TGCGCCAGCAGGGGTGAAGGGTTCGAGCAGTACTTC.

The genes are TRBV7-9 and TRBJ1-2; possible D gene TRBD1, 6 bases. The germline V gene has CDR1 SEHNR and CDR2 FQNEAQ (reference sequence). The V end lost 5 bases, the J end lost 4 bases, and 14 bases lay between the germline ends. This CDR3 is built from 14 residues. The CDR3 region is CASSRAKGGYGYTF. The CDR3 nucleotides read TGTGCCAGCAGCCGGGCAAAGGGGGGCTATGGCTACACCTTC.

This chain links TRBV5-1 with TRBJ2-1; 12 positions match TRBD2. Germline CDR1 reads SGHRS; CDR2 reads YFSETQ. V lost 0 bases and J lost 0; bases outside the gene matches: 10. CDR3 length: 20 residues. CDR3 loop: CASSLARTSGISGSYNEQFF. CDR3 in DNA: TGCGCCAGCAGCTTGGCTAGGACTAGCGGGATATCAGGCTCCTACAATGAGCAGTTCTTC.

This clonotype was counted between two and nine times. CDR3 amino acids: CASSPQRGDNEKLFF. DNA for the CDR3: TGCGCCAGCAGCCCGCAAAGAGGGGATAATGAAAAACTGTTTTTT. This chain uses TRBV5-1 with TRBJ1-4; TRBD1 might be the D (5 bases). The CDR3 length is 15 residues. Germline loops: CDR1 SGHRS, CDR2 YFSETQ. V shed 4 bases and J shed 4 bases, with 14 bases lying between them.

The chain joins TRBV2 to TRBJ1-5; perhaps TRBD1 as D (6 bases). This CDR3 is 13 amino acids long. V lost 8 bases and J lost 5, with 13 bases in between. Germline V lookup: CDR1 SNHLY, CDR2 FYNNEI. The CDR3: CASGGGDYQPQHF. The DNA of the CDR3 is TGTGCCAGCGGAGGGGGGGATTATCAGCCCCAGCATTTT.

The chain is built from TRBV13 and TRBJ2-7, with 12 bases fitting TRBD2. Trimming took 3 bases from V and 7 from J; bases not matched to a gene: 4. The CDR3 has 14 residues. Per germline, CDR1 PRHDT and CDR2 FYEKMQ (reference sequence). The CDR3 reads CASSLTSGGREQYF. CDR3 DNA sequence: TGTGCCAGCAGCTTGACTAGCGGGGGTAGGGAGCAGTACTTC.

The V gene is TRBV7-3, the J gene TRBJ2-5; 9 bases are shared with TRBD2. Germline V lookup: CDR1 SGHTA, CDR2 FQGTGA. This CDR3 has 18 residues. V was clipped by 0 bases and J by 5 bases; unmatched bases: 13. The DNA of the CDR3 is TGTGCCAGCAGCTTAACGAATCTTCTCGCGGGAGGGCCGGAGACCCAGTACTTC. It specifies CASSLTNLLAGGPETQYF.

This clonotype showed up many times. This chain links TRBV7-9 with TRBJ1-5, with 7 bases aligning to TRBD1. CDR3 size: 15 residues. Germline CDR1 SEHNR, CDR2 FQNEAQ (reference sequence). The V segment lost 5 bases and the J segment 2 bases; nucleotides outside the gene matches: 6. The CDR3 DNA reads TGTGCCAGCAGCCCGACAGGGTTTGGCAATCAGCCCCAGCATTTT. Translation gives CASSPTGFGNQPQHF.

This clonotype was seen more than once but under ten times. In this CDR3 the conserved last residue, phenylalanine or tryptophan, is missing, so a read error is likely. It is unclear where the CDR3 begins or ends on the DNA, so no DNA is shown, and the CDR3 is as TCRdb lists it. The genes are TRBV10-3 and TRBJ2-7; no DNA check was done on the table's D call, TRBD2. Ends included, the CDR3 has 8 residues. Germline CDR1 ENHRY, CDR2 SYGVKD. This chain's CDR3 is CAISGPSQ.

V usage is TRBV9 and J usage is TRBJ1-5; 8 nucleotides match TRBD1. J lost 0 bases, V lost 2 bases, and 10 bases had no gene match. This CDR3 spans 18 amino acids. CDR1 and CDR2 (germline): SGDLS, YYNGEE. DNA of the CDR3: TGTGCCAGCAGCGTGGGAGACAGGGGCCTCCCTAGCAATCAGCCCCAGCATTTT. This translates into CASSVGDRGLPSNQPQHF.

This sequence joins TRBV4-1 and TRBJ1-5, with no clear D. From germline, CDR1 is MGHRA and CDR2 YSYEKL. The CDR3 runs 14 residues. The V gene lost 0 bases and the J gene lost 7 bases, with 10 bases spanning the gap. The CDR3 spells CASSQDGVLQPQHF. Written as DNA, the CDR3 is TGCGCCAGCAGCCAAGATGGGGTTCTCCAGCCCCAGCATTTT.